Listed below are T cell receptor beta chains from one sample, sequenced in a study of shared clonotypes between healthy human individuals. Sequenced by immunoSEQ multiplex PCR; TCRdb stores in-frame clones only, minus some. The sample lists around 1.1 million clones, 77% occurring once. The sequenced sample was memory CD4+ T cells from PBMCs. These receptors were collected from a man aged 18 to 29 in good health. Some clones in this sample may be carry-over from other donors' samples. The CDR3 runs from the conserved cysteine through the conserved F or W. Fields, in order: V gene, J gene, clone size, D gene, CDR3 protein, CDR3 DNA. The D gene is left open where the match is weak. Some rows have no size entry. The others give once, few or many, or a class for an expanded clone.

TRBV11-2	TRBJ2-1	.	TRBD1	CASSSHSTGTGVFF	TGTGCCAGCAGCTCGCACTCTACCGGGACAGGGGTGTTCTTC
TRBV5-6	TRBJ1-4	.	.	CASSKAQTATNEKLFF	TGTGCCAGCAGCAAGGCACAGACCGCAACTAATGAAAAACTGTTTTTT
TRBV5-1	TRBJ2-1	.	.	CASSYFRGTEQFF	TGCGCCAGCAGCTATTTTAGGGGCACTGAGCAGTTCTTC
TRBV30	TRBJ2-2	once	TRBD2	CALKTGLAGNTGELFF	TGTGCCTTGAAAACGGGACTAGCGGGAAATACCGGGGAGCTGTTTTTT
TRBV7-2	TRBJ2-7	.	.	CASSPGKLYEQYF	TGTGCCAGCAGCCCGGGGAAGCTCTACGAGCAGTACTTC
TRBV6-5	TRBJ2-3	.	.	CASSTRDGTDTQYF	TGTGCCAGCAGTACCAGGGACGGCACAGATACGCAGTATTTT
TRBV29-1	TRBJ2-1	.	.	CSVRRAQAYNEQFF	TGCAGCGTTCGGCGGGCCCAGGCCTACAATGAGCAGTTCTTC
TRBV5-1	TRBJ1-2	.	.	CASSLGLGDYGYTF	TGCGCCAGCAGCTTGGGGCTGGGGGACTATGGCTACACCTTC
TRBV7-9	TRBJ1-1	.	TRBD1	CASSPITGARTEAFF	TGTGCCAGCAGCCCTATAACAGGGGCTAGGACTGAAGCTTTCTTT
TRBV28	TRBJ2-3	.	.	CASSSPTGSGTDTQYF	TGTGCCAGCAGTTCCCCGACAGGTTCGGGCACAGATACGCAGTATTTT
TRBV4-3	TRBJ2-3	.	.	CASSSGLSRTDTQYF	TGCGCCAGCAGCTCCGGACTGAGCAGGACAGATACGCAGTATTTT
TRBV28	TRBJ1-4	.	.	CATGGTGEKLFF	TGTGCCACCGGGGGAACAGGTGAAAAACTGTTTTTT
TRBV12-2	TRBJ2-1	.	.	CASRLHRDSYNEQFF	TGTGCAAGTCGCTTGCACCGGGACTCCTACAATGAGCAGTTCTTC
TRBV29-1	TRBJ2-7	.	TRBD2	CSVEGTSGSQYF	TGCAGCGTTGAAGGGACTAGCGGGAGTCAGTACTTC
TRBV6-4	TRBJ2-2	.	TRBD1	CASSPGGHPTGELFF	TGTGCCAGCAGCCCAGGGGGACATCCCACCGGGGAGCTGTTTTTT
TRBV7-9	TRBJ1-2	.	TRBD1	CASSYGPQGANYGYTF	TGTGCCAGCAGTTACGGACCGCAGGGGGCAAACTATGGCTACACCTTC
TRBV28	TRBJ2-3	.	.	CASSSQEVDTQYF	TGTGCCAGCAGTTCTCAAGAGGTAGATACGCAGTATTTT
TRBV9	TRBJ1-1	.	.	CASSASRALGFAEAFF	TGTGCCAGCAGCGCGTCCAGGGCCTTGGGGTTCGCTGAAGCTTTCTTT
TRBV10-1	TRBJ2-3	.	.	CASKRQGTDTQYF	TGCGCCAGCAAAAGACAGGGCACAGATACGCAGTATTTT